These 29 T cell receptor beta chains came from one sample sequenced in a study of PD-1 blockade in classical Hodgkin lymphoma. Documented time point: cycle 4 day 1 (C4D1), after less than 7 weeks of nivolumab. Relapses following autologous stem cell transplantation were seen in all patients, with brentuximab vedotin exposure varying. PBMCs, once thawed, yielded CD8+ T cells isolated by magnetic negative selection. This table comes from immunoSEQ multiplex PCR, and its TCRdb copy is limited to in-frame clones, with some not included. The sample records roughly 2,700 clones, roughly four fifths being singletons. Sequencing was performed on CD8+ T cells from blood, taken before the fourth cycle of nivolumab. These TCRs come from a human donor with classical Hodgkin lymphoma.

This clone has a single count. The V and J genes are TRBV7-8 and TRBJ2-3; D unresolved. Germline assignment: CDR1 SGHVS and CDR2 FQNEAQ. Trimming removed 1 base at V and 1 base at J, with 9 bases between. The length of the CDR3 is 15 residues. For the CDR3, the DNA is TGTGCCAGCAGCTTAGAAGGAATACGCACAGATACGCAGTATTTT. Residues: CASSLEGIRTDTQYF.

This chain uses TRBV7-6 with TRBJ1-4; D gene uncertain. CDR1 is SGHVS and CDR2 is FNYEAQ in the germline V gene. V dropped 2 bases and J dropped 7 bases, with 5 bases sitting between them. This CDR3 has 12 residues. This CDR3 reads CASSLRGEKLFF. DNA of the CDR3: TGTGCCAGCAGCTTACGTGGTGAAAAACTGTTTTTT.

The genes are TRBV19 and TRBJ2-1; the D gene is possibly TRBD2 (5 bases). Germline V gene data show CDR1 as LNHDA and CDR2 as SQIVND (reference sequence). V lost 0 bases and J lost 4, with 10 bases in between. This CDR3 comprises 15 residues. As DNA, the CDR3 is TGTGCCAGTAGTATAGAGGACTGGAGTTACAATGAGCAGTTCTTC. Protein sequence: CASSIEDWSYNEQFF.

The chain links TRBV27 to TRBJ1-2, with D tentatively TRBD1 (5 bases). The CDR3 is 14 residues long. V was clipped by 6 bases and J by 6 bases, with 17 bases between them. Germline V CDR1 and CDR2: MNHEY, SMNVEV (reference sequence). The CDR3 sequence: CASRALGGSNGYTF. The DNA for the CDR3 is TGTGCCAGCAGAGCTCTCGGGGGTTCAAATGGCTACACCTTC.

The chain carries TRBV12-5 and TRBJ1-1; D gene unclear. The germline CDR1 and CDR2 sequences are LGHNT and FRNRAP. The CDR3 loop spans 15 amino acids. Trimming removed 0 bases at V and 2 bases at J, with 10 bases between. The CDR3: CASGLVLGRNTEAFF. The CDR3, as DNA: TGTGCTAGTGGTTTGGTACTGGGGAGAAACACTGAAGCTTTCTTT.

This clone ranks as hyperexpanded. V gene TRBV7-8 combines with J gene TRBJ1-2; possibly TRBD1 for D (6 bases). V shed 5 bases and J shed 4 bases, with 14 bases lying between them. The CDR3 totals 14 residues. Germline lookup yields CDR1 SGHVS and CDR2 FQNEAQ. Here the CDR3 reads CASSPTGYGYGYTF. CDR3 nucleotide sequence: TGTGCCAGCAGCCCCACAGGGTATGGCTATGGCTACACCTTC.

The CDR3 is CASSSRTGVNQPQHF. CDR3 bases: TGTGCCAGCAGCTCACGGACAGGAGTGAATCAGCCCCAGCATTTT. The V and J genes are TRBV7-2 and TRBJ1-5; 7 nucleotides agree with TRBD1. The V gene end was trimmed by 4 bases and the J gene end by 4 bases; junction bases not matched to a gene: 7. Germline CDR1 and CDR2: SGHTA and FQGNSA. The CDR3 consists of 15 residues.

The chain has TRBV9 and TRBJ1-1, with no clear D. The ends were cut back, 1 base at V and 1 base at J, with 5 bases in the middle. CDR1 SGDLS and CDR2 YYNGEE come from the germline V gene. The length of the CDR3 is 13 residues. The CDR3 sequence is CASSVNPNTEAFF. DNA of the CDR3: TGTGCCAGCAGCGTAAATCCGAACACTGAAGCTTTCTTT.

The rearrangement uses TRBV4-1 and TRBJ1-1; D is possibly TRBD1 (5 bases). Trimming shortened V by 7 bases and J by 6 bases, and 24 bases separated the two germline ends. Germline assignment: CDR1 MGHRA and CDR2 YSYEKL. The CDR3 totals 16 residues. In nucleotides, the CDR3 is TGCGCCAGCAAGGTTTTCCCGGGGCAGTACAACGCTGAAGCTTTCTTT. It yields the protein CASKVFPGQYNAEAFF.

The chain uses TRBV5-6 and TRBJ2-1, with a weak D call TRBD2 (7 bases). CDR1 is SGHDT, CDR2 YYEEEE, per germline. The CDR3 is 16 residues long. Trimming removed 0 bases from V and 4 bases from J, with 14 bases in between. CDR3: CASSLEAGAVYNEQFF. CDR3 DNA: TGTGCCAGCAGCTTGGAGGCGGGGGCTGTTTACAATGAGCAGTTCTTC.

This clone appeared a single time. The chain has TRBV4-1 and TRBJ2-7; 10 nucleotides line up with TRBD1. Per germline, CDR1 MGHRA and CDR2 YSYEKL. V dropped 1 base and J dropped 5; count of bases not matched to a gene: 5. The CDR3 is made up of 15 amino acids. The CDR3 bases are TGCGCCAGCAGCCAAGTCGACAGGGGGCTAGACGAGCAGTACTTC. This codes for CASSQVDRGLDEQYF.

This clone came up a few times. This rearrangement joins TRBV4-3 to TRBJ2-3; D is unclear. CDR3 length: 16 residues. In germline, CDR1 is LGHNA, CDR2 YSLEER. Trimming shortened V by 3 bases and J by 1 base, and 14 bases separated the two germline ends. The CDR3 spells CASSQGWNSGTDTQYF. In DNA, the CDR3 is TGCGCCAGCAGCCAGGGGTGGAACTCCGGCACAGATACGCAGTATTTT.

This clone was detected once. The chain combines TRBV11-2 with TRBJ2-7, with D perhaps assigned TRBD1 or TRBD2 (5 bases each). The CDR3 runs 15 residues. Trimming stripped 5 bases from V and 3 bases from J, with 17 bases between. Germline V gives CDR1 SGHAT, CDR2 FQNNGV. This CDR3 reads CASSDPGRRLYEQYF. The CDR3 DNA reads TGTGCCAGCAGCGACCCGGGGCGCAGACTCTACGAGCAGTACTTC.

The chain joins TRBV27 to TRBJ2-2; 12 nucleotides match TRBD2. CDR1 is MNHEY and CDR2 is SMNVEV in the germline V gene (reference sequence). V was pared by 3 bases and J by 2 bases, with 7 bases of the junction left unmatched. CDR3 size: 18 residues. The CDR3 is CASSFLTSGGPNTGELFF. Written as DNA, the CDR3 is TGTGCCAGCAGTTTCTTAACTAGCGGGGGGCCTAACACCGGGGAGCTGTTTTTT.

This chain joins TRBV11-3 and TRBJ2-2; D could derive from TRBD1 or TRBD2 (5 bases each). CDR3 length: 14 amino acids. V lost 2 bases to trimming and J lost 6 bases, with 10 bases between them. Germline V gives CDR1 SGHNT, CDR2 YENEEA. CDR3 bases: TGTGCCAGCAGCTTACGTGGGGGTCCCGGGGAGCTGTTTTTT. Protein product: CASSLRGGPGELFF. Combining the CDR3 with reference TRBV11-3 and TRBJ2-2 gives the whole variable domain EAGVVQSPRYKIIEKKQPVAFWCNPISGHNTLYWYLQNLGQGPELLIRYENEEAVDDSQLPKDRFSAERLKGVDSTLKIQPAELGDSAVYLCASSLRGGPGELFFGEGSRLTVL.

This clone was picked up a small number of times. J is TRBJ1-2 and V is TRBV4-3; D remains unclear. Germline lookup yields CDR1 LGHNA and CDR2 YSLEER. The length of the CDR3 is 14 residues. Trimming removed 0 bases at V and 8 bases at J, with 13 bases between. The CDR3, as DNA: TGCGCCAGCAGCCAAGATGAGGCGTTGGGAGGCTACACCTTC. Translated: CASSQDEALGGYTF.

This clone was observed a few times. The rearrangement joins TRBV2 to TRBJ1-2; 10 nucleotides agree with TRBD1. The germline V gene has CDR1 SNHLY and CDR2 FYNNEI. The CDR3 runs 15 residues. V lost 6 bases and J lost 3; bases outside the gene matches: 7. This CDR3 reads CASRDDRGRDYGYTF. The CDR3, as DNA: TGTGCCAGCAGAGATGACAGGGGGCGCGACTATGGCTACACCTTC.

This chain joins TRBV28 and TRBJ1-1, with 10 bases identical to TRBD1. The CDR3 is 12 amino acids. The trim removed 5 bases at V and 11 bases at J, leaving 5 bases unmatched. Looked up from germline, CDR1 is MDHEN and CDR2 is SYDVKM. The CDR3 loop is CASSVPGQGAFF. Here the CDR3 DNA reads TGTGCCAGCAGTGTTCCGGGACAGGGGGCTTTCTTT.

This clone is termed large (0.1 to 1%). The genes are TRBV5-6 and TRBJ1-1; D not resolved. CDR3 size: 13 residues. Germline CDR1 reads SGHDT; CDR2 reads YYEEEE. V lost 5 bases to trimming and J lost 1 base, with 9 bases between them. The CDR3 here is CASSWEGNTEAFF. The CDR3, as DNA: TGTGCCAGCAGTTGGGAGGGGAACACTGAAGCTTTCTTT.

This rearrangement joins TRBV6-1 to TRBJ2-2; no clear D. Between the trimmed V and J ends, which lost 4 bases and 3 bases, there was a span of 6 bases. The length of the CDR3 is 13 residues. In germline, CDR1 is MNHNS, CDR2 SASEGT. The CDR3 loop is CASSGGDTGELFF. The CDR3 DNA reads TGTGCCAGCAGTGGGGGTGACACCGGGGAGCTGTTTTTT.

The CDR3 DNA follows: TGTGCCACCAGCAGGGGGGGGCGGGGGGCTACAGATACGCAGTATTTT. This sequence encodes CATSRGGRGATDTQYF. The gene calls are TRBV15 and TRBJ2-3, with 8 nucleotides matching TRBD2. Germline CDR1 reads LNHNV; CDR2 reads YYDKDF (reference sequence). The junction had 8 bases not matched to a gene; V was cut back by 3 bases and J by 3 bases. The CDR3 length is 16 residues.

The chain recombines TRBV20-1 with TRBJ1-1; D possibly corresponds to TRBD1 (5 bases). Trimming removed 6 bases at V and 7 bases at J, with 12 bases between. Germline values: CDR1 DFQATT, CDR2 SNEGSKA (reference sequence). There are 11 residues in the CDR3. The CDR3 loop reads CSAQRGGEAFF. CDR3 DNA sequence: TGCAGTGCCCAGCGGGGGGGTGAAGCTTTCTTT.

The genes are TRBV4-2 and TRBJ2-2; D may be TRBD1 (5 bases). CDR1 LGHNA and CDR2 YNFKEQ come from the germline V gene. The CDR3 is made up of 17 amino acids. Trimming stripped 4 bases from V and 0 bases from J, with 15 bases between. DNA for the CDR3: TGTGCCAGCAGCCGGGGCGGCGGCACCGCGAACACCGGGGAGCTGTTTTTT. Residues: CASSRGGGTANTGELFF.

The sample holds a few counts of this clone. CDR3 in amino acids: CASSEGLRGYTF. The CDR3 DNA is TGTGCCAGCAGTGAGGGGTTGAGAGGCTACACCTTC. J is TRBJ1-2 and V is TRBV2; D is uncertain. The CDR3 extends over 12 amino acids. Trimming stripped 3 bases from V and 8 bases from J, with 10 bases between. Germline CDR1 reads SNHLY; CDR2 reads FYNNEI. Full variable domain (rest looked up from reference TRBV2 and TRBJ1-2): EPEVTQTPSHQVTQMGQEVILRCVPISNHLYFYWYRQILGQKVEFLVSFYNNEISEKSEIFDDQFSVERPDGSNFTLKIRSTKLEDSAMYFCASSEGLRGYTFGSGTRLTVV.

This clone has a handful of counts. The gene calls are TRBV7-6 and TRBJ1-5, with D perhaps matching TRBD1 (5 bases). Trimming took off 2 bases at V and 2 bases at J, with 16 bases between the two ends. Germline CDR1 is SGHVS and CDR2 is FNYEAQ. This CDR3 has 17 residues. The CDR3 protein is CASSLSLGEDGNQPQHF. CDR3 in DNA: TGTGCCAGCAGCTTAAGCTTGGGGGAAGATGGCAATCAGCCCCAGCATTTT. Full variable domain (outside the CDR3, taken from reference TRBV7-6 and TRBJ1-5): GAGVSQSPRYKVTKRGQDVALRCDPISGHVSLYWYRQALGQGPEFLTYFNYEAQQDKSGLPNDRFSAERPEGSISTLTIQRTEQRDSAMYRCASSLSLGEDGNQPQHFGDGTRLSIL.

The V call is TRBV27, the J call TRBJ1-2; TRBD1 might be the D (6 bases). This CDR3 has 16 residues. Trimming removed 5 bases at V and 1 base at J, with 17 bases between. The germline gives CDR1 MNHEY, CDR2 SMNVEV (reference sequence). CDR3 nucleotide sequence: TGTGCCAGCAGTCTTCGAGGGGGGGGGAGTAACTATGGCTACACCTTC. It yields the protein CASSLRGGGSNYGYTF.

In its sample, this clone was seen a few times. This chain joins TRBV23-1 and TRBJ1-5; D not resolved. TRBV23-1 has ORF status, its function being uncertain. V was pared by 1 base and J by 2 bases, with 9 bases between. The CDR3 is 15 amino acids. CDR3 coding DNA: TGCGCCAGCAGTCAATTTGGGAATTGCAATCAGCCCCAGCATTTT. It translates to CASSQFGNCNQPQHF.

The chain couples TRBV4-2 to TRBJ2-6; TRBD1 matches at 10 bases. The junction had 7 bases not matched to a gene; V was cut back by 5 bases and J by 0 bases. In germline, CDR1 is LGHNA, CDR2 YNFKEQ. The CDR3 extends over 18 amino acids. DNA of the CDR3: TGTGCCAGCAGCGACCGGGACAGGGGTAACTCTGGGGCCAACGTCCTGACTTTC. This codes for CASSDRDRGNSGANVLTF.

V is TRBV5-5 and J is TRBJ1-5, with D possibly matching TRBD1 (6 bases). Trimming removed 4 bases from V and 0 bases from J, with 11 bases in between. CDR1 SGHKS and CDR2 YYEKEE come from the germline V gene (reference sequence). The CDR3 totals 15 residues. The CDR3 loop is CASSVQGYSNQPQHF. CDR3 nucleotide sequence: TGTGCCAGCAGCGTACAGGGTTATAGCAATCAGCCCCAGCATTTT.